This T cell receptor (beta chain) was identified in a study of T cell responses to AZD1222 COVID-19 vaccine. Findings and limits, study-wide: Nearly half of the spike-specific TCRs reportedly recognize variant regions that carry no mutations. AZD1222 recipients seropositive at baseline numbered only six or seven. Elevations in Spike-specific TCR breadth and depth followed administration of two AZD1222 doses.

As to this clone: Its antigen is undetermined.

CDR1 SGDLS and CDR2 YYNGEE come from the germline V gene. This CDR3 spans 14 amino acids. V dropped 0 bases and J dropped 14; count of bases not matched to a gene: 7. The method was immunoSEQ multiplex PCR; TCRdb's version includes in-frame clones alone and lacks a portion of them. Here the sample spans approximately 110,000 clones, around 90% being singletons. The rearrangement joins TRBV9 to TRBJ1-6; 8 bases match TRBD1. The sample in question was peripheral blood, obtained on day 0 of AZD1222 vaccination. The clonotype was recovered from an adult in good health. The CDR3 sequence: CASSVAGRGQSLHF. For the CDR3, the DNA is TGTGCCAGCAGCGTAGCGGGCAGGGGGCAATCCCTCCACTTT.